This T cell receptor (beta chain) came from a study of cytomegalovirus exposure and HLA in healthy donors. About this clone: Its antigen is still unknown.

The CDR3 spans 14 residues. Losses at the gene ends were 7 bases for V and 1 base for J; bases not matched to a gene: 7. Looked up from germline, CDR1 is SNHLY and CDR2 is FYNNEI. PCR was performed using 60 Vbeta and 13 Jbeta primers. Source study methods: In a later analysis, the count reached some 88 million unique TCR beta chains, with 10 million to 14 million shared. Sequencing used immunoSEQ multiplex PCR; TCRdb keeps in-frame clones, though not all of them. Clonal size and the V and J genes are those of that table, whereas D and trimming came from the DNA. The sample shows tens of thousands of clones, 78% of them seen only once. Study-wide results and limits: Using a false discovery rate of 0.05, a later analysis showed that roughly 16,000 TCR beta sequences were associated with HLA alleles. V- and J-gene trimming of TCR beta was linked (in a later analysis) to a missense DCLRE1C variant. V segments that were indistinguishable, TRBV6-2 and TRBV6-3 among them, were omitted from analysis.

Sequencing used PBMCs. The receptor was isolated from a male donor in good health and CMV-seropositive. This chain links TRBV2 with TRBJ2-7; 7 nucleotides agree with TRBD1. In DNA, the CDR3 is TGTGCCAGCATTGGCCCGGGACAGTCCTACGAGCAGTACTTC. Its translation: CASIGPGQSYEQYF. The variable domain in full, completed from reference TRBV2 and TRBJ2-7, reads EPEVTQTPSHQVTQMGQEVILRCVPISNHLYFYWYRQILGQKVEFLVSFYNNEISEKSEIFDDQFSVERPDGSNFTLKIRSTKLEDSAMYFCASIGPGQSYEQYFGPGTRLTVT.